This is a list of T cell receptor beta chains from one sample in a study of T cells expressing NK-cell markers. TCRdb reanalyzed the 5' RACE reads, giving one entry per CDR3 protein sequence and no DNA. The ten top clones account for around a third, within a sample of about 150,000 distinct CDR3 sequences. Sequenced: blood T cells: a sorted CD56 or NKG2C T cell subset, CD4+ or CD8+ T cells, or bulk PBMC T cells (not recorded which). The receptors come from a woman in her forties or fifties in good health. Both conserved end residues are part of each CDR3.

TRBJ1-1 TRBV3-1 CASSQEGGAVLGAFF
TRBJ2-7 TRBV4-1 CASSPLETYEQYF
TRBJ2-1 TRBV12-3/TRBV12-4 CASSFLAGGPREQFF
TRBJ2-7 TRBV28 CASSFRQETLSYEQYF
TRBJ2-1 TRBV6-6 CASSYVGQRYNEQFF
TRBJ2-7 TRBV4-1 CASSPGDRLYEQYF
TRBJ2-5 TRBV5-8 CASSLNQVETQYF
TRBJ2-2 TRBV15 CATSRGRDTGELFF
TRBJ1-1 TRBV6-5 CASRLGRLAFF
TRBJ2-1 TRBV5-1 CASSLTSGTEQFF
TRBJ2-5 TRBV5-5 CASTKPEETQYF
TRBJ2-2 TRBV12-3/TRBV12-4 CASSPDRDTGELFF
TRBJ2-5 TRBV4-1 CASSLLRASGPEETQYF
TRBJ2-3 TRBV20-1 CSAREWTSGRPDTQYF
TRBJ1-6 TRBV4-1 CASSPILDRANSPLHF
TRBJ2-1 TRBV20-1 CSARKGDQESYNEQFF
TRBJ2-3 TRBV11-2 CASSFGTPPDTQYF
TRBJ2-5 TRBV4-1 CASSPIVGQETQYF
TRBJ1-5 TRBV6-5 CASGALGQGNQPQHF
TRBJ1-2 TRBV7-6 CASSSPRGRNYGYTF
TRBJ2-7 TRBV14 CASSQVLFAYEQYF
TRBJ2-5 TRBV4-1 CASSQRGQETQYF
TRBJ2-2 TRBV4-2 CASSQVETGVNTGELFF
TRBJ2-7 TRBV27 CASSSLNDLYEQYF
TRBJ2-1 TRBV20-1 CSGLDMFNEQFF
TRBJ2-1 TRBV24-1 CATRGGYNEQFF
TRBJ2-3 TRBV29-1 CSVVAGDTQYF
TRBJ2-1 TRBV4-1 CASSPLAGYNEQFF
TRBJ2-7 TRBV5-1 CASSSSPGTGSREQYF
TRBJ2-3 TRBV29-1 CSVEEWGQGATDTQYF
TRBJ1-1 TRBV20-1 CSPSGVNTEAFF
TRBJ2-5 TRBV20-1 CSARDPDRGFETQYF
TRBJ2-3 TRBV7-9 CASSHSGSPSTDTQYF
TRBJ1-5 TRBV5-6 CASSLMDSHQPQHF
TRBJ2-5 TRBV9 CASSSPSGGQETQYF
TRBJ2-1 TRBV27 CASSLSKGLNNEQFF
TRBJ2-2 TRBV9 CASSVVDRAGVRPGELFF
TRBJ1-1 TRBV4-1 CASSQDRGRTGNTEAFF
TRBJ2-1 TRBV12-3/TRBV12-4 CASRKDRLIYNEQFF
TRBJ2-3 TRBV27 CASSRREGTDTQYF
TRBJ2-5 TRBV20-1 CSATGTSYWDGFPYPSIQETQYF
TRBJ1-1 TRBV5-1 CASSLTGEYTEAFF
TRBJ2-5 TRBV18 CASSRGRRFGETQYF
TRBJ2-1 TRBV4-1 CASSREGLAGGGDEQFF
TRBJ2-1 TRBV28 CASSRTSGWSYNEQFF
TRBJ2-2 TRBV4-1 CASSQDRTNTGELFF
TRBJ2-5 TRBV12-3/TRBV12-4 CASNRQAEETQYF
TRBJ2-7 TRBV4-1 CASSTPGSYEQYF
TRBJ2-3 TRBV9 CASSVDEGAVSDTQYF
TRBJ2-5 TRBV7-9 CASSARDGQETQYF
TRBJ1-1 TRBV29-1 CSVGQGTEAFF
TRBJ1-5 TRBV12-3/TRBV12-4 CASSLGFWQPQHF